The 10 T cell receptor beta chains in this list originate from one sample, sequenced in a study of blood T cell repertoires in COVID-19. TCRdb keeps only in-frame clones here, not all; method: immunoSEQ multiplex PCR. The sample shows some 190,000 clones, around 82% of them seen only once. The sample taken for sequencing was PBMCs or T cells enriched from blood (not recorded which). The receptors stem from a woman aged 50 to 60 with acute COVID-19.

The chain links TRBV2 to TRBJ2-5; the match to TRBD1 covers 10 bases. Germline trimming cut 4 bases from V and 6 bases from J; bases unmatched to any gene: 5. The germline CDR1 and CDR2 sequences are SNHLY and FYNNEI. The CDR3 extends over 14 amino acids. The CDR3 DNA reads as TGTGCCAGCAGTGGAGGGACAGGGGCAAAGACCCAGTACTTC. Translating gives CASSGGTGAKTQYF.

This chain connects TRBV12-2 to TRBJ2-7; the table's D call, TRBD1, was not checked against the DNA. TRBV12-2 is shown as a pseudogene. This CDR3 region has 17 residues. The CDR3 sequence is CASRLATGTGGYYEQYV. For the CDR3, the DNA is TGTGCAAGTCGCTTAGCGACCGGGACAGGGGGTTACTACGAGCAGTACGTC.

The chain joins TRBV7-3 to TRBJ2-1, with a weak D call TRBD2 (5 bases). The germline CDR1 and CDR2 sequences are SGHTA and FQGTGA. The CDR3 consists of 15 residues. Trimming left V 4 bases short and J 0 bases short, with 10 bases between. The CDR3 sequence: CASSYSVDSYNEQFF. The CDR3, as DNA: TGTGCCAGCAGCTATAGCGTTGACTCCTACAATGAGCAGTTCTTC.

This clone was observed a single time. The chain employs TRBV18 and TRBJ2-2; TRBD1 is a possible D gene (6 bases). V lost 8 bases, J lost 3 bases, and 16 bases lay in between. Germline CDR1 KGHSH, CDR2 LQKENI. CDR3 size: 15 residues. The chain's CDR3 is CASTTRDTYTGELFF. As DNA, the CDR3 is TGTGCCAGCACGACCCGGGACACCTACACCGGGGAGCTGTTTTTT.

The CDR3, as DNA: TGTGCCAGCAGTGTGGCCGATAATGACAGACGCACAGATACGCAGTATTTT. This sequence encodes CASSVADNDRRTDTQYF. The chain has TRBV2 and TRBJ2-3; D may be TRBD1 (5 bases). From germline, CDR1 is SNHLY and CDR2 FYNNEI. The CDR3 has 17 amino acids. The V end lost 4 bases, the J end lost 1 base, and 18 bases lay between the germline ends. The full variable domain, with the rest looked up from reference TRBV2 and TRBJ2-3, is EPEVTQTPSHQVTQMGQEVILRCVPISNHLYFYWYRQILGQKVEFLVSFYNNEISEKSEIFDDQFSVERPDGSNFTLKIRSTKLEDSAMYFCASSVADNDRRTDTQYFGPGTRLTVL.

Only one count was recorded for this clone. The gene calls are TRBV5-1 and TRBJ2-3; 9 bases map to TRBD2. V was clipped by 4 bases and J by 5 bases; unmatched bases: 11. This CDR3 contains 16 residues. Looked up from germline, CDR1 is SGHRS and CDR2 is YFSETQ. This CDR3 reads CASSGTGTSNLDTQYF. CDR3 DNA: TGCGCCAGCAGCGGAACCGGGACTAGCAATCTAGATACGCAGTATTTT.

The chain uses TRBV6-2 or TRBV6-3 and TRBJ2-1, with D possibly TRBD1 on 6 matching bases. From germline, CDR1 is MNHEY and CDR2 SVGEGT. The CDR3 has 17 amino acids. V gave up 6 bases and J gave up 2 bases, with 20 bases separating them. This chain's CDR3 is CASSSPDTGPPYNEQFF. The CDR3 bases are TGTGCCAGCAGCTCCCCGGATACAGGGCCACCCTACAATGAGCAGTTCTTC.

The chain carries TRBV19 and TRBJ1-5; D may be TRBD1 (5 bases). The CDR3 length is 15 residues. Germline assignment: CDR1 LNHDA and CDR2 SQIVND (reference sequence). V was shortened by 5 bases and J by 0 bases, with 11 bases between the two germline ends. The CDR3 is CASSPRTNSNQPQHF. CDR3 sequence (DNA): TGTGCCAGTAGTCCGCGGACAAATAGCAATCAGCCCCAGCATTTT.

This clone was seen a handful of times. The sample contains more than one DNA sequence encoding this CDR3. The CDR3: CASSEEGASNQPQHF. CDR3 sequence (DNA): TGTGCCAGCAGTGAAGAAGGGGCGAGCAATCAGCCCCAGCATTTT. V and J are TRBV2 and TRBJ1-5, with D possibly matching TRBD1 (5 bases). The germline V and J ends were trimmed by 1 base and 1 base, with 8 bases remaining between them. Germline values: CDR1 SNHLY, CDR2 FYNNEI. The length of the CDR3 is 15 residues.

This clone was observed a handful of times. Compared with germline, one end of the junction differs, possibly owing to a read error. The gene calls are TRBV7-7 and TRBJ1-3; the match to TRBD1 covers 7 bases. CDR3 length: 16 residues. CDR1 is SSHAT and CDR2 is FNYEAQ in the germline V gene (reference sequence). This CDR3 reads CASSPAGTASGNTIYF. DNA of the CDR3: TGTGCTAGCAGCCCAGCTGGGACAGCGTCTGGGAACACCATATATTTT.